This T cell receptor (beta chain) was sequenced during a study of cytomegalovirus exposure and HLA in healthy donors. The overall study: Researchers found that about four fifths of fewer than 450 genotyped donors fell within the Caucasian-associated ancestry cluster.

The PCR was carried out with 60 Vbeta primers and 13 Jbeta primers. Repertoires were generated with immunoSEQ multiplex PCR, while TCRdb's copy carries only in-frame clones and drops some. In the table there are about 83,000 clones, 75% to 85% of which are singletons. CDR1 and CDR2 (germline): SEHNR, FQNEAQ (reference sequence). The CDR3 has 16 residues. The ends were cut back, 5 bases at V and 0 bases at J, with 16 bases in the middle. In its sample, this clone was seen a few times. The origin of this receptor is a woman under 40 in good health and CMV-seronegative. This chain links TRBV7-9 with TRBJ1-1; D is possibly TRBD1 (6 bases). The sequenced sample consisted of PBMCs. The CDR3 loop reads CASSDRRSLMNTEAFF. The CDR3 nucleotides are TGTGCCAGCAGCGACAGGAGGTCCCTCATGAACACTGAAGCTTTCTTT. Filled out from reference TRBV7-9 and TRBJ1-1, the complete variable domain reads DTGVSQNPRHKITKRGQNVTFRCDPISEHNRLYWYRQTLGQGPEFLTYFQNEAQLEKSRLLSDRFSAERPKGSFSTLEIQRTEQGDSAMYLCASSDRRSLMNTEAFFGQGTRLTVV.